This T cell receptor beta chain was profiled in a study of T cells in Graves' hyperthyroidism and ophthalmopathy. This clonotype was detected a few times. Looked up from germline, CDR1 is LNHDA and CDR2 is SQIVND (reference sequence). The CDR3 length is 12 residues. V lost 7 bases and J 4 bases, leaving 10 bases between the germline ends. The CDR3 regions of TCR beta were amplified from RNA transcripts. The HTBI primer set was used in a first-round RT-PCR of the TCR CDR3. TCRdb independently ran MiXCR on the multiplex PCR reads; one entry per CDR3 protein. The table includes 530,000 or so distinct CDR3 sequences, 17% detected once.

V usage is TRBV19 and J usage is TRBJ1-1, with a possible D match to TRBD1 (5 bases). Sequencing input: blood. The sequence was obtained from a woman under 30 with Graves' ophthalmopathy. Here the CDR3 reads CASMEGSTEAFF. CDR3 in DNA: TGTGCCAGTATGGAGGGGAGCACTGAAGCTTTCTTT.